These T cell receptor beta chains were read from a single sample in a study of blood T cells in healthy people across ages. TCRdb recomputed calls from the 5' RACE reads with MiXCR, one row per CDR3 protein. The sample includes 780,000 or so distinct CDR3 sequences, roughly three fifths of them seen just once. The material sequenced was blood. The receptors here all came from a man aged 35 to 55 in good health. CDR3s include the opening cysteine and the closing phenylalanine or tryptophan. D genes are given only for firm matches. Not all rows give a size; the values are once, few, many and, for expanded clones, a class.

clone size: once; CDR3 length: 15; V gene: TRBV20-1; D gene: TRBD2; J gene: TRBJ2-5; CDR3 DNA: TGCAGTGTTGGGACTAGCGGGAGTCCGGGGCAGACCCAGTACTTC; CDR3 protein: CSVGTSGSPGQTQYF
clone size: -; CDR3 length: 15; V gene: TRBV20-1; D gene: TRBD1; J gene: TRBJ2-4; CDR3 DNA: TGCAGTGCTAGAGATTCAGGGACAGGGAGAGCCATTCAGTACTTC; CDR3 protein: CSARDSGTGRAIQYF
clone size: few; CDR3 length: 15; V gene: TRBV12-3/TRBV12-4; D gene: -; J gene: TRBJ1-5; CDR3 DNA: TGTGCCAGCAGTTTGAATGGACAGAGCAATCAGCCCCAGCATTTT; CDR3 protein: CASSLNGQSNQPQHF
clone size: -; CDR3 length: 16; V gene: TRBV20-1; D gene: TRBD2; J gene: TRBJ2-7; CDR3 DNA: TGCAGTGCTAGAGATGAACTAGCGGGGGCTTCCTACGAGCAGTACTTC; CDR3 protein: CSARDELAGASYEQYF
clone size: -; CDR3 length: 13; V gene: TRBV28; D gene: -; J gene: TRBJ2-7; CDR3 DNA: TGTGCCAGCAGCCGACAGGTGTCCTACGAGCAGTACTTC; CDR3 protein: CASSRQVSYEQYF
clone size: few; CDR3 length: 16; V gene: TRBV5-1; D gene: TRBD2; J gene: TRBJ2-5; CDR3 DNA: TGCGCCAGCAGCTGGACTAGCGGGGGGGCCGGAGAGACCCAGTACTTC; CDR3 protein: CASSWTSGGAGETQYF
clone size: -; CDR3 length: 13; V gene: TRBV5-1; D gene: -; J gene: TRBJ2-5; CDR3 DNA: TGCGCCAGCAGCTTGGACAGGGCAGGGACCCAGTACTTC; CDR3 protein: CASSLDRAGTQYF
clone size: -; CDR3 length: 16; V gene: TRBV6-6; D gene: TRBD2; J gene: TRBJ2-3; CDR3 DNA: TGTGCCAGCAGTTTAGCTGTAGCGGGAGATTCAGATACGCAGTATTTT; CDR3 protein: CASSLAVAGDSDTQYF
clone size: few; CDR3 length: 15; V gene: TRBV20-1; D gene: -; J gene: TRBJ1-2; CDR3 DNA: TGCAGTGCTGTAGACGGAAGGGGGAATAACTATGGCTACACCTTC; CDR3 protein: CSAVDGRGNNYGYTF
clone size: few; CDR3 length: 16; V gene: TRBV11-2; D gene: TRBD1; J gene: TRBJ1-5; CDR3 DNA: TGTGCCAGCAGCCGAGAGACAGGGATGAGCAATCAGCCCCAGCATTTT; CDR3 protein: CASSRETGMSNQPQHF
clone size: -; CDR3 length: 14; V gene: TRBV5-1; D gene: -; J gene: TRBJ1-2; CDR3 DNA: TGCGCCAGCAGCTCCCGGGACAAGAACTATGGCTACACCTTC; CDR3 protein: CASSSRDKNYGYTF
clone size: -; CDR3 length: 15; V gene: TRBV4-3; D gene: -; J gene: TRBJ1-4; CDR3 DNA: TGCGCCAGCAGCCAAGGGGGGGCCACCGTCGAAAAACTGTTTTTT; CDR3 protein: CASSQGGATVEKLFF
clone size: -; CDR3 length: 11; V gene: TRBV5-1; D gene: -; J gene: TRBJ1-1; CDR3 DNA: TGCGCCAGCAGCTCGTACAAGGAAGCTTTCTTT; CDR3 protein: CASSSYKEAFF
clone size: -; CDR3 length: 16; V gene: TRBV4-1; D gene: TRBD2; J gene: TRBJ2-3; CDR3 DNA: TGCGCCAGCAGCCAAGAATCTAGCGGGTCGACTTTATCGCAGTATTTT; CDR3 protein: CASSQESSGSTLSQYF
clone size: -; CDR3 length: 16; V gene: TRBV24-1; D gene: -; J gene: TRBJ2-7; CDR3 DNA: TGTGCCACCAGTGACTCGGACCGAGGTACCTACAATGAGCAGTACTTC; CDR3 protein: CATSDSDRGTYNEQYF
clone size: -; CDR3 length: 14; V gene: TRBV11-2; D gene: TRBD2; J gene: TRBJ2-7; CDR3 DNA: TGTGCCAGCAGCGGAGCGGGAGGGTACTACGAGCAGTACTTC; CDR3 protein: CASSGAGGYYEQYF
clone size: few; CDR3 length: 17; V gene: TRBV25-1; D gene: -; J gene: TRBJ2-3; CDR3 DNA: TGTGCCAGCAGTGAATCAGGGACACAGTGGACCACAGATACGCAGTATTTT; CDR3 protein: CASSESGTQWTTDTQYF
clone size: few; CDR3 length: 15; V gene: TRBV12-5; D gene: TRBD1; J gene: TRBJ2-7; CDR3 DNA: TGTGCTAGTGGTTTGTTTCGGGACAGGGACTACGAGCAGTACTTC; CDR3 protein: CASGLFRDRDYEQYF
clone size: -; CDR3 length: 13; V gene: TRBV19; D gene: -; J gene: TRBJ2-7; CDR3 DNA: TGTGCCAGTAGGCCTTCAACAGGGCCAAAGCAGTACTTC; CDR3 protein: CASRPSTGPKQYF
clone size: -; CDR3 length: 13; V gene: TRBV20-1; D gene: -; J gene: TRBJ2-2; CDR3 DNA: TGCAGTGTTACGGACGTGAACACCGGGGAGCTGTTTTTT; CDR3 protein: CSVTDVNTGELFF
clone size: -; CDR3 length: 15; V gene: TRBV6-1; D gene: -; J gene: TRBJ1-6; CDR3 DNA: TGTGCCACTCAAACCCCGGGACTATCGGATTCACCCCTCCACTTT; CDR3 protein: CATQTPGLSDSPLHF
clone size: -; CDR3 length: 16; V gene: TRBV21-1; D gene: -; J gene: TRBJ2-7; CDR3 DNA: TGTGCCAGCGGCTGGACAGCCCCGAAGTATGTCTACGAGCAGTACTTC; CDR3 protein: CASGWTAPKYVYEQYF
clone size: once; CDR3 length: 15; V gene: TRBV25-1; D gene: -; J gene: TRBJ1-1; CDR3 DNA: TGTGCCAGCAGTGATCTCGGGTCCTTGAACACTGAAGCTTTCTTT; CDR3 protein: CASSDLGSLNTEAFF
clone size: once; CDR3 length: 17; V gene: TRBV5-6; D gene: TRBD2; J gene: TRBJ2-3; CDR3 DNA: TGTGCCAGCAGCTTGGGTGCACTAGCGGTTTTCACAGATACGCAGTATTTT; CDR3 protein: CASSLGALAVFTDTQYF
clone size: -; CDR3 length: 17; V gene: TRBV10-3; D gene: TRBD2; J gene: TRBJ2-7; CDR3 DNA: TGTGCCATCAGCTCTAATAACCCGGTGGTAGCGGGAGACGAGCAGTACTTC; CDR3 protein: CAISSNNPVVAGDEQYF
clone size: -; CDR3 length: 15; V gene: TRBV28; D gene: TRBD1; J gene: TRBJ2-4; CDR3 DNA: TGTGCCAGCAGCGAGACAGGGTTAGCCAAAAACATTCAGTACTTC; CDR3 protein: CASSETGLAKNIQYF
clone size: -; CDR3 length: 12; V gene: TRBV29-1; D gene: -; J gene: TRBJ2-5; CDR3 DNA: TGCAGCGTTATTCAGGGAAAAGAGACCCAGTACTTC; CDR3 protein: CSVIQGKETQYF
clone size: few; CDR3 length: 13; V gene: TRBV29-1; D gene: -; J gene: TRBJ2-4; CDR3 DNA: TGCAGCGTTAACCCTTTCGGAGACCCGGTTCAGTACTTC; CDR3 protein: CSVNPFGDPVQYF
clone size: few; CDR3 length: 14; V gene: TRBV12-3/TRBV12-4; D gene: TRBD2; J gene: TRBJ2-5; CDR3 DNA: TGTGCCAGCAGTCAGATAGCGGGGCAAGAGACCCAGTACTTC; CDR3 protein: CASSQIAGQETQYF
clone size: few; CDR3 length: 16; V gene: TRBV4-3; D gene: -; J gene: TRBJ2-1; CDR3 DNA: TGCGCCAGCAGCCCATCGACACCCGAGGCCTACAATGAGCAGTTCTTC; CDR3 protein: CASSPSTPEAYNEQFF
clone size: -; CDR3 length: 22; V gene: TRBV9; D gene: TRBD1; J gene: TRBJ2-6; CDR3 DNA: TGTGCCAGCAGCCCAACCCGAATAAAACCGGGACAGGGTATAACTGGGGCCAACGTCCTGACTTTC; CDR3 protein: CASSPTRIKPGQGITGANVLTF
clone size: -; CDR3 length: 15; V gene: TRBV12-3/TRBV12-4; D gene: -; J gene: TRBJ1-1; CDR3 DNA: TGTGCCAGCAGTTTGTACAGATCTATGAACACTGAAGCTTTCTTT; CDR3 protein: CASSLYRSMNTEAFF
clone size: -; CDR3 length: 16; V gene: TRBV20-1; D gene: TRBD1; J gene: TRBJ1-5; CDR3 DNA: TGCAGTGCAAGAGAGCCGACAGGGGGCGGCAATCAGCCCCAGCATTTT; CDR3 protein: CSAREPTGGGNQPQHF
clone size: -; CDR3 length: 14; V gene: TRBV6-1; D gene: TRBD2; J gene: TRBJ2-2; CDR3 DNA: TGTGCCAGCAGTGCGCTAGCGGGGACCGGGGAGCTGTTTTTT; CDR3 protein: CASSALAGTGELFF
clone size: -; CDR3 length: 15; V gene: TRBV29-1; D gene: TRBD2; J gene: TRBJ2-5; CDR3 DNA: TGCAGCGTAACCCGAACTAGCGGGCCTGCGGAGACCCAGTACTTC; CDR3 protein: CSVTRTSGPAETQYF
clone size: -; CDR3 length: 18; V gene: TRBV28; D gene: TRBD2; J gene: TRBJ2-1; CDR3 DNA: TGTGCCAGCAGGCCTACCCGCGCACCGGGACTAACCTACAATGAGCAGTTCTTC; CDR3 protein: CASRPTRAPGLTYNEQFF
clone size: -; CDR3 length: 13; V gene: TRBV7-2; D gene: -; J gene: TRBJ2-7; CDR3 DNA: TGTGCCAGCAGCTTAGTCGGCCAATACGAGCAGTACTTC; CDR3 protein: CASSLVGQYEQYF
clone size: few; CDR3 length: 12; V gene: TRBV10-3; D gene: -; J gene: TRBJ2-7; CDR3 DNA: TGTGCCATCAGTATGGACACCTACGAGCAGTACTTC; CDR3 protein: CAISMDTYEQYF
clone size: -; CDR3 length: 11; V gene: TRBV12-3/TRBV12-4; D gene: -; J gene: TRBJ1-1; CDR3 DNA: TGTGCCAGCAGGGGGGACGGAGAAGCTTTCTTT; CDR3 protein: CASRGDGEAFF
clone size: -; CDR3 length: 12; V gene: TRBV29-1; D gene: -; J gene: TRBJ1-4; CDR3 DNA: TGCAGCGTTGCAGCGAATAATGAAAAACTGTTTTTT; CDR3 protein: CSVAANNEKLFF
clone size: few; CDR3 length: 14; V gene: TRBV7-9; D gene: TRBD1; J gene: TRBJ1-2; CDR3 DNA: TGTGCCAGCAGCTTCTTAGACAGGGACTATGGCTACACCTTC; CDR3 protein: CASSFLDRDYGYTF
clone size: -; CDR3 length: 17; V gene: TRBV28; D gene: -; J gene: TRBJ2-3; CDR3 DNA: TGTGCCAGCAGTTCGCCCCTGGAGCGGGTCTCGGCAGATACGCAGTATTTT; CDR3 protein: CASSSPLERVSADTQYF
clone size: -; CDR3 length: 15; V gene: TRBV12-3/TRBV12-4; D gene: TRBD2; J gene: TRBJ2-3; CDR3 DNA: TGTGCCAGCAGCAATAGCGGGGCCCTCAGGGATACGCAGTATTTT; CDR3 protein: CASSNSGALRDTQYF
clone size: -; CDR3 length: 15; V gene: TRBV4-3; D gene: -; J gene: TRBJ2-7; CDR3 DNA: TGCGCCAGCAGCCAGGTAGCGGAACAGACCTACGAGCAGTACTTC; CDR3 protein: CASSQVAEQTYEQYF
clone size: -; CDR3 length: 14; V gene: TRBV29-1; D gene: TRBD2; J gene: TRBJ2-5; CDR3 DNA: TGCAGCGTGTTTCTAGCGGGGGCTGAAGAGACCCAGTACTTC; CDR3 protein: CSVFLAGAEETQYF
clone size: -; CDR3 length: 14; V gene: TRBV24-1; D gene: -; J gene: TRBJ1-5; CDR3 DNA: TGTGCCACCAGTGATTCTTCTAAAGCCCAGCCCCAGCATTTT; CDR3 protein: CATSDSSKAQPQHF
clone size: -; CDR3 length: 15; V gene: TRBV7-2; D gene: -; J gene: TRBJ2-7; CDR3 DNA: TGTGCCAGCAGTCTAGGCGCCTTCTCCTACAATGAGCAGTACTTC; CDR3 protein: CASSLGAFSYNEQYF
clone size: -; CDR3 length: 15; V gene: TRBV11-2; D gene: TRBD2; J gene: TRBJ2-1; CDR3 DNA: TGTGCCAGCAGGCCTAGCGGGAGAATACTCGGTGAGCAGTTCTTC; CDR3 protein: CASRPSGRILGEQFF
clone size: many; CDR3 length: 14; V gene: TRBV12-3/TRBV12-4; D gene: -; J gene: TRBJ2-3; CDR3 DNA: TGTGCCAGCAGGCCATGGGGTGGCACAGATACGCAGTATTTT; CDR3 protein: CASRPWGGTDTQYF
clone size: few; CDR3 length: 15; V gene: TRBV9; D gene: TRBD2; J gene: TRBJ2-7; CDR3 DNA: TGTGCCAGCAGCGTAGAGGGGACTACTACCTACGAGCAGTACTTC; CDR3 protein: CASSVEGTTTYEQYF
clone size: -; CDR3 length: 17; V gene: TRBV9; D gene: TRBD2; J gene: TRBJ2-5; CDR3 DNA: TGTGCCAGCAGCGTAGAAGAGACTAGCGGGGACCAAGAGACCCAGTACTTC; CDR3 protein: CASSVEETSGDQETQYF